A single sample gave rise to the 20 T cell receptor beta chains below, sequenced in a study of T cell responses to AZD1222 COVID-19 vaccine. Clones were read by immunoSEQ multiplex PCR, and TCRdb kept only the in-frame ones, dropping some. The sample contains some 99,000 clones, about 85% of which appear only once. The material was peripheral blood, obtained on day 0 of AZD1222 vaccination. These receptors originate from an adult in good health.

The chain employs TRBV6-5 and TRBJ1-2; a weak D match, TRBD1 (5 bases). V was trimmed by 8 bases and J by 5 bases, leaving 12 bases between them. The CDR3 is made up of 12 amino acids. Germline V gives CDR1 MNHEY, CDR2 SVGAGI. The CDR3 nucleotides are TGTGCCAGCCACAGGCAAGGGTATGGCTACACCTTC. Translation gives CASHRQGYGYTF.

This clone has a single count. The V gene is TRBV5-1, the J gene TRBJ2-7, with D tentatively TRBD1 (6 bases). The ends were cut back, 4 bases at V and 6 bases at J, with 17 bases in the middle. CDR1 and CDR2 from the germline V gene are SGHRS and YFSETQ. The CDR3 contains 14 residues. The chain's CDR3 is CASSILDSRSEQYF. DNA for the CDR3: TGCGCCAGCAGCATATTGGACAGTAGGAGCGAGCAGTACTTC.

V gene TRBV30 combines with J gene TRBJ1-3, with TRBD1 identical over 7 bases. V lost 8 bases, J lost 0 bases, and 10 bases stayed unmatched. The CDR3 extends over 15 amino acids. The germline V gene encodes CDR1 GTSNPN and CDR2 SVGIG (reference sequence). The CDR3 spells CAGARGKISGNTIYF. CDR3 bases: TGTGCCGGGGCCAGGGGGAAAATCTCTGGAAACACCATATATTTT.

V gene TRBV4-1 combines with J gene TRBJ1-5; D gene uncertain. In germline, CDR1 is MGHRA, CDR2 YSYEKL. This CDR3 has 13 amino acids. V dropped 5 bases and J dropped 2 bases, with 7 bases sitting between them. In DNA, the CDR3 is TGCGCCAGCAGCGAGGAAGGCAATCAGCCCCAGCATTTT. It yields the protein CASSEEGNQPQHF.

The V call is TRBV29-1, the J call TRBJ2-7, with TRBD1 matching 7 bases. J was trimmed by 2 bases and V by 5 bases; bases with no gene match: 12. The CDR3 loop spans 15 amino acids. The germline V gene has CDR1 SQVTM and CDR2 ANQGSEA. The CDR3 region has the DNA TGCAGCGTTTCTCTACAGGCTAGGGGGCCCTACGAGCAGTACTTC. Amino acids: CSVSLQARGPYEQYF.

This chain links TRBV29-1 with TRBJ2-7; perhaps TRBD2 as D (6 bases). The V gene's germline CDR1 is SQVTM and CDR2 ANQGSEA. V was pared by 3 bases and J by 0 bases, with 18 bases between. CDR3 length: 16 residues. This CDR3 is CSVDLGRGSGSYEQYF. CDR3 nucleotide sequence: TGCAGCGTTGATCTGGGTCGTGGTAGCGGCTCCTACGAGCAGTACTTC.

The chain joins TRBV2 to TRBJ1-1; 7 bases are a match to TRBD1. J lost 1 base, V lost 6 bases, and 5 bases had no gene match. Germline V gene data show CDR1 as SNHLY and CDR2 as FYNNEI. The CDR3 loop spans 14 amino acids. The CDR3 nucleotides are TGTGCCAGCAGATTCCAGGGGGGGAACACTGAAGCTTTCTTT. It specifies CASRFQGGNTEAFF.

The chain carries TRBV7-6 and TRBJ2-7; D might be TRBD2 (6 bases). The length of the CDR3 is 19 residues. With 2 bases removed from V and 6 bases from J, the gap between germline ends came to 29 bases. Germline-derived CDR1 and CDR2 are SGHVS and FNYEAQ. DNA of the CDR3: TGTGCCAGCAGCTTAAGTTTAGGTGCGGTTCGGAGGGCCGTGTTCGAGCAGTACTTC. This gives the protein CASSLSLGAVRRAVFEQYF. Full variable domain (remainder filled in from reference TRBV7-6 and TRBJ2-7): GAGVSQSPRYKVTKRGQDVALRCDPISGHVSLYWYRQALGQGPEFLTYFNYEAQQDKSGLPNDRFSAERPEGSISTLTIQRTEQRDSAMYRCASSLSLGAVRRAVFEQYFGPGTRLTVT.

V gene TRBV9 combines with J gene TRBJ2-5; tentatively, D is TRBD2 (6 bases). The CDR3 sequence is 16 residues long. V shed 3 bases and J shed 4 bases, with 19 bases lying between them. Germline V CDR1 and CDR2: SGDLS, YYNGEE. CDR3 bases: TGTGCCAGCAGCGAACGCCGACTAGGAGGCATAGAGACCCAGTACTTC. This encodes CASSERRLGGIETQYF.

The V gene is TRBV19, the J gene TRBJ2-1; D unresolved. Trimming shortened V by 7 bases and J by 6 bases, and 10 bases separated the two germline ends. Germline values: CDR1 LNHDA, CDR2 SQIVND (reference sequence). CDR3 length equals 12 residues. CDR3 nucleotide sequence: TGTGCCAGTACCGATGTGAGCAATGAGCAGTTCTTC. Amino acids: CASTDVSNEQFF.

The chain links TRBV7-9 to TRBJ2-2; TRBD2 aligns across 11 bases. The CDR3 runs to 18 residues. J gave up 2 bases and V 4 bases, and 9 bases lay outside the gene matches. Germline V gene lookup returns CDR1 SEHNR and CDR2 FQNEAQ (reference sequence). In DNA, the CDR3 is TGTGCCAGCAGCTCCCCCCCGGGACTAGCGGTAAACACCGGGGAGCTGTTTTTT. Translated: CASSSPPGLAVNTGELFF.

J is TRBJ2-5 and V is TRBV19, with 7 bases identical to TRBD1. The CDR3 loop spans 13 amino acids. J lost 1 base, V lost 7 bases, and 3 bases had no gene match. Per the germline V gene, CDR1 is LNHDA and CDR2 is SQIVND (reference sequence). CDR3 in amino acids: CASMGQPQETQYF. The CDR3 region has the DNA TGTGCCAGTATGGGACAGCCCCAAGAGACCCAGTACTTC.

Here the CDR3 DNA reads TGTGCCAGCAGGGAAATGGGGGGGGCTGGAGGAGAAAAACTGTTTTTT. This translates into CASREMGGAGGEKLFF. The rearrangement links TRBV6-4 to TRBJ1-4; D is perhaps TRBD1 (6 bases). The CDR3 length is 16 residues. Per germline, CDR1 MRHNA and CDR2 SNTAGT. Trimming took off 6 bases at V and 8 bases at J, with 22 bases between the two ends.

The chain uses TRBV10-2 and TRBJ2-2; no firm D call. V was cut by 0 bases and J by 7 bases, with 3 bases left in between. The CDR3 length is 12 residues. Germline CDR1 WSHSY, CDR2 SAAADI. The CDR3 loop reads CASSESGGELFF. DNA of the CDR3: TGCGCCAGCAGTGAGTCCGGCGGGGAGCTGTTTTTT.

The CDR3 nucleotides are TGTGCCAGCAGCCAAGGACTAGCGGGAGTGGAGCAGTTCTTC. It yields the protein CASSQGLAGVEQFF. The gene calls are TRBV3-1 (or the pseudogene TRBV3-2) and TRBJ2-1, with 12 bases identical to TRBD2. The CDR3 runs 14 residues. J lost 10 bases, V lost 1 base, and 2 bases had no gene match. The germline V gene encodes CDR1 LGHDT and CDR2 YNNKEL (reference sequence).

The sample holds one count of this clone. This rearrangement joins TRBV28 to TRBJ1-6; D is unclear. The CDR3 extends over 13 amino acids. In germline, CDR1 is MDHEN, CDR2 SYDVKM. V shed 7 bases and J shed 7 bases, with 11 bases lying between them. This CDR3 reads CASTVAGNSPLHF. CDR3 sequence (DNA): TGTGCCAGCACCGTGGCGGGGAATTCACCCCTCCACTTT.

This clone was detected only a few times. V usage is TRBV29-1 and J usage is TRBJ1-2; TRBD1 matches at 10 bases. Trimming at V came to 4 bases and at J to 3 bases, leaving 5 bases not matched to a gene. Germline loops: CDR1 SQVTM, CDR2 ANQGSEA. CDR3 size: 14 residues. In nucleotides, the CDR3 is TGCAGCGTTGGAGAGGGGACAGGGGACTATGGCTACACCTTC. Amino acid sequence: CSVGEGTGDYGYTF.

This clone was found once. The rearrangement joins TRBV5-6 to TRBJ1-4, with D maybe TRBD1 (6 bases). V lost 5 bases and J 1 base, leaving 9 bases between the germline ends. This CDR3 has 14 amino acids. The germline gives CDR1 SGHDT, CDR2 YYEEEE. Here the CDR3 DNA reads TGTGCCAGCAGGGACAGCGGAACTAATGAAAAACTGTTTTTT. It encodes CASRDSGTNEKLFF.

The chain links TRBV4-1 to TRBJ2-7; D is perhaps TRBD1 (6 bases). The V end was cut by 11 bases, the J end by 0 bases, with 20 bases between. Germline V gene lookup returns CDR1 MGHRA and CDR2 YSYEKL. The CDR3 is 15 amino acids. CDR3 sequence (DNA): TGCGCCGCCGCCAGGGGAAGCGGACCCTCCTACGAGCAGTACTTC. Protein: CAAARGSGPSYEQYF.

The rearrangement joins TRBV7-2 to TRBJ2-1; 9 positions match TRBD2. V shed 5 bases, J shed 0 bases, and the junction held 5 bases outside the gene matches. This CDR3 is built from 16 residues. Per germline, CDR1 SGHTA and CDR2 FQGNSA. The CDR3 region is CASSDPGLASYNEQFF. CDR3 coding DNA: TGTGCCAGCAGCGACCCGGGACTAGCCTCCTACAATGAGCAGTTCTTC.